This TCR beta chain was captured by sequencing in a study of radiation and T cells in renal cell carcinoma. Using immunoSEQ multiplex PCR, the repertoire was profiled, and TCRdb retains in-frame clones only, with some absent. The sample holds approximately 80,000 clones, about nine tenths seen once. With 4 bases clipped from V and 3 bases from J, the junction kept 7 bases outside the gene matches. CDR3 length: 15 residues. Per the germline V gene, CDR1 is SGHDT and CDR2 is YYEEEE. The time point here: blood 4 weeks post-SBRT, at nephrectomy. The treatment: 15 Gy SBRT to primary tumor, nephrectomy 4 weeks later.

The chain recombines TRBV5-6 with TRBJ1-1, with 9 bases identical to TRBD1. The clonotype originates from a woman aged 70-85 years with renal cell carcinoma. Sequencing was performed on blood, taken from a patient whose treatment included radiotherapy and nephrectomy. The CDR3 loop reads CASSAGTGLDTEAFF. CDR3 DNA sequence: TGTGCCAGCAGCGCCGGGACAGGGCTGGACACTGAAGCTTTCTTT. The whole variable domain, filled in from reference TRBV5-6 and TRBJ1-1, reads DAGVTQSPTHLIKTRGQQVTLRCSPKSGHDTVSWYQQALGQGPQFIFQYYEEEERQRGNFPDRFSGHQFPNYSSELNVNALLLGDSALYLCASSAGTGLDTEAFFGQGTRLTVV.